Listed below are T cell receptor beta chains from one sample, sequenced in a study of blood T cell repertoires in COVID-19. Measured with immunoSEQ multiplex PCR; TCRdb has only the in-frame clones, and not every one. The profile shows tens of thousands of clones, about 88% of them singletons. Input material: peripheral blood. Receptors originate from a man older than 75 with acute or convalescent COVID-19. The CDR3 runs from the conserved cysteine through the conserved F or W. The order of the fields is CDR3 length, J gene, clone size, D gene, V gene, CDR3 protein, CDR3 DNA. D genes are given only for firm matches. Size is stated for part of the rows, as once, few or many counts, or as a class when the clone is expanded.

>13|TRBJ1-1|-|-|TRBV3-1/TRBV3-2
CASSQSLNTEAFF
TGTGCCAGCAGCCAGAGCCTGAACACTGAAGCTTTCTTT
>16|TRBJ2-1|-|TRBD2|TRBV5-1
CASSLGRTSADNEQFF
TGCGCCAGCAGCTTGGGACGGACTAGCGCCGACAATGAGCAGTTCTTC
>17|TRBJ1-5|medium-sized|TRBD1|TRBV19
CASSIIGTANSNQPQHF
TGTGCCAGTAGTATTATCGGGACAGCTAATAGCAATCAGCCCCAGCATTTT
>16|TRBJ1-6|-|TRBD1|TRBV19
CASSVSIQGSNSPLHF
TGTGCCAGTAGTGTTTCTATACAGGGGTCCAATTCACCCCTCCACTTT
>14|TRBJ1-1|-|-|TRBV3-1/TRBV3-2
CASSQEDSNVGAFF
TGTGCCAGCAGCCAAGAGGACTCAAACGTGGGAGCTTTCTTT
>14|TRBJ1-4|-|TRBD1|TRBV7-9
CASSPGQGNEKLFF
TGTGCCAGCAGCCCCGGACAGGGTAATGAAAAACTGTTTTTT
>15|TRBJ2-2|-|TRBD1|TRBV19
CATQVTGNGIGELFF
TGTGCAACACAAGTGACAGGGAATGGGATCGGGGAGCTGTTTTTT
>15|TRBJ1-6|-|TRBD1|TRBV5-4
CASSVQGPNNSPLHF
TGTGCCAGCAGCGTACAGGGGCCGAATAATTCACCCCTCCACTTT
>12|TRBJ1-3|-|-|TRBV30
CAWKASGNTIYF
TGTGCCTGGAAAGCCTCTGGAAACACCATATATTTT
>13|TRBJ1-1|once|-|TRBV29-1
CSVTTQTGTEAFF
TGCAGCGTTACTACGCAAACAGGGACTGAAGCTTTCTTT
>14|TRBJ1-1|-|-|TRBV30
CAWKPGHLNTEAFF
TGTGCCTGGAAACCGGGACATTTGAACACTGAAGCTTTCTTT
>12|TRBJ1-3|-|-|TRBV30
CAWRSSGNTIYF
TGTGCCTGGCGTTCCTCTGGAAACACCATATATTTT
>16|TRBJ1-1|-|TRBD1|TRBV19
CASSKWTGKWNTEAFF
TGTGCCAGTAGTAAGTGGACAGGGAAGTGGAACACTGAAGCTTTCTTT
>15|TRBJ2-7|-|TRBD1|TRBV5-5
CASSLSRGFLYEQYF
TGTGCCAGCAGCCTGAGCAGGGGGTTTTTGTACGAGCAGTACTTC
>16|TRBJ2-5|once|TRBD1|TRBV3-1/TRBV3-2
CASSQDDRDEGETQYF
TGTGCCAGCAGCCAAGATGACAGGGACGAAGGAGAGACCCAGTACTTC
>13|TRBJ2-1|-|-|TRBV11-2
CASSLLVSNEQFF
TGTGCCAGCAGCCTACTAGTAAGCAATGAGCAGTTCTTC
>15|TRBJ1-1|-|TRBD1|TRBV5-1
CASSLRGTDDTEAFF
TGCGCCAGCAGCTTGCGAGGGACAGACGACACTGAAGCTTTCTTT
>14|TRBJ2-7|-|TRBD1|TRBV29-1
CSVIRTGQADEQYF
TGCAGCGTTATACGGACAGGGCAGGCGGACGAGCAGTACTTC
>17|TRBJ1-5|-|-|TRBV24-1
CATSDSSPGNPEWPQHF
TGTGCCACCAGTGATTCCTCCCCGGGGAACCCGGAGTGGCCCCAGCATTTT
>12|TRBJ1-3|-|-|TRBV6-6
CASSAQGNTIYF
TGTGCCAGCAGCGCACAAGGAAACACCATATATTTT
>17|TRBJ2-3|-|-|TRBV18
CASSPREGEVRTDTQYF
TGTGCCAGCTCACCACGCGAAGGGGAAGTGCGGACAGATACGCAGTATTTT
>11|TRBJ1-2|-|-|TRBV29-1
CSVEQGSGYTF
TGCAGCGTTGAACAGGGATCTGGCTACACCTTC
>13|TRBJ2-7|-|TRBD1|TRBV9
CASSVTGSTEQYF
TGTGCCAGCAGCGTGACAGGGAGCACGGAGCAGTACTTC
>14|TRBJ1-5|few|-|TRBV29-1
CSGQPGHSNQPQHF
TGCAGCGGGCAACCGGGACATAGCAATCAGCCCCAGCATTTT
>13|TRBJ2-1|-|-|TRBV11-2
CASSLDSLNEQFF
TGTGCCAGCAGCTTGGACTCACTAAATGAGCAGTTCTTC
>15|TRBJ2-3|-|-|TRBV10-2
CASSARDRNTDTQYF
TGCGCCAGCAGTGCGAGAGACAGAAACACAGATACGCAGTATTTT
>15|TRBJ2-7|-|TRBD1|TRBV30
CAWRPNRGLSHEQYF
TGTGCCTGGAGACCCAACAGGGGGCTATCTCACGAGCAGTACTTC
>15|TRBJ1-1|-|-|TRBV18
CASSPSETGKTEAFF
TGTGCCAGCTCACCATCGGAAACAGGTAAAACTGAAGCTTTCTTT
>15|TRBJ1-2|-|TRBD1|TRBV18
CASSPPGQGNYGYTF
TGTGCCAGCTCACCCCCGGGACAGGGAAACTATGGCTACACCTTC
>16|TRBJ1-1|once|-|TRBV15
CATSRAGVTMNTEAFF
TGTGCCACCAGCAGAGCCGGAGTGACTATGAACACTGAAGCTTTCTTT
>18|TRBJ2-5|-|TRBD2|TRBV9
CASSPGVSGRGGQETQYF
TGTGCCAGCAGCCCAGGGGTTAGCGGGAGAGGGGGCCAAGAGACCCAGTACTTC
>12|TRBJ1-2|-|-|TRBV12-3/TRBV12-4
CASRTDAGGYTF
TGTGCCAGCAGGACGGACGCGGGGGGCTACACCTTC
>15|TRBJ2-2|-|TRBD1|TRBV6-5
CASSYSGTGNGELFF
TGTGCCAGCAGTTACTCTGGGACAGGGAACGGGGAGCTGTTTTTT
>16|TRBJ1-2|-|-|TRBV28
CASSSASGVLDYGYTF
TGTGCCAGCAGTTCAGCCTCAGGGGTCTTGGACTATGGCTACACCTTC
>13|TRBJ2-5|few|-|TRBV14
CASSQGEVETQYF
TGTGCCAGCAGCCAAGGGGAGGTGGAGACCCAGTACTTC